The entry that follows covers one T cell receptor beta chain sequence. This sample was included in a study of blood T cell repertoires in COVID-19. This CDR3 is built from 17 residues. V trimming: 4 bases; J trimming: 4 bases; junction bases outside the gene matches: 7. The germline V gene encodes CDR1 MNHEY and CDR2 SVGEGT. TCRdb keeps only in-frame clones here, not all; method: immunoSEQ multiplex PCR. Of about 39,000 clones listed, 87% were seen once; the top ten hold less than 25%. This sequence originates from a man between 50 and 59 years old with active or convalescent COVID-19. This chain joins TRBV6-2 or TRBV6-3 and TRBJ2-3; 14 bases are a match to TRBD2. The material sequenced was peripheral blood. The CDR3 reads CASSSGTSGSYPDTQYF. DNA of the CDR3: TGTGCCAGCAGTTCTGGGACTAGCGGGAGTTATCCAGATACGCAGTATTTT.